This TCR beta chain appears in the sequencing data of a study of OX40 agonist ivuxolimab in advanced cancers. Study-level background: An agonistic anti-OX40 (CD134) antibody, ivuxolimab, was used to treat the patients. Patients got intravenous ivuxolimab at 0.01 to 10 mg/kg every 2 weeks. Cohort: approximately 83% men, mean age 60, aged roughly 20 to 79. Study results and caveats: The specificity for antigen of the expanded peripheral T cells was not determined.

The method was immunoSEQ multiplex PCR; TCRdb's version includes in-frame clones alone and lacks a portion of them. Among some 70,000 clones, about 89% were seen once, and the ten largest hold about 2.4%. This clone was observed a single time. Its antigen is unknown. The germline CDR1 and CDR2 sequences are SGDLS and YYNGEE. This CDR3 has 11 amino acids. The V and J ends lost 3 bases and 6 bases respectively, with 4 bases between them. The source of this sequence is an adult with an advanced solid tumor such as melanoma, head and neck, liver or kidney cancer. The J gene is TRBJ2-1, the V gene TRBV9; D is unclear. The material sequenced was CD4+ or CD8+ T cells sorted from blood, taken in a trial of the OX40 agonist ivuxolimab. The CDR3 spells CASSASNEQFF. CDR3 coding DNA: TGTGCCAGCAGCGCGAGCAATGAGCAGTTCTTC.